This paragraph reports one T cell receptor (beta chain). The CDR3 has 15 residues. With 3 bases clipped from V and 3 bases from J, the junction kept 1 base outside the gene matches. Germline assignment: CDR1 LNHNV and CDR2 YYDKDF (reference sequence). This entry is derived from a study of blood T cell repertoires in COVID-19. How the authors handled the data: Amplified reference gene primers provided the basis for estimating nucleated cell counts. The repertoire was sequenced with immunoSEQ multiplex PCR; TCRdb's copy has only in-frame clones and lacks some. That table is the source of V, J and clone size, and D and trimming were worked out from the DNA. The sample holds about 74,000 clones; more than 75% are singletons and the top ten take over 8%.

The V and J genes are TRBV15 and TRBJ1-5, with 11 bases identical to TRBD1. The source is a human donor in a cohort sampled during active COVID-19. The source material was peripheral blood. The CDR3 spells CATSRDRGHNQPQHF. The CDR3 DNA follows: TGTGCCACCAGCAGGGACAGGGGGCACAATCAGCCCCAGCATTTT. Full variable domain (rest looked up from reference TRBV15 and TRBJ1-5): DAMVIQNPRYQVTQFGKPVTLSCSQTLNHNVMYWYQQKSSQAPKLLFHYYDKDFNNEADTPDNFQSRRPNTSFCFLDIRSPGLGDTAMYLCATSRDRGHNQPQHFGDGTRLSIL.